A single TCR beta chain is shown here with its context. It lacks a known antigen. Base qualities are missing; no much larger clone stands one base away. One collaborating source in Seattle enrolled patients while the patients were actively infected and followed the patients over time throughout the course of disease. Collaborating institutions collected whole blood in K2EDTA tubes following their own protocols. For TCRbeta analysis, collaborator samples were shipped as frozen whole blood, as isolated PBMCs, or as DNA extracted from either sample type. The sample belongs to a study of blood T cell repertoires in COVID-19 (dated by TCRdb to 2020 to 2022). Context from the whole study: The collaborator samples originated in the United States, Italy and Spain and spanned the acute and convalescent phases of COVID-19. Subjects who had been exposed to COVID-19, were actively infected with it, or had recovered from it provided the deeply sampled blood TCRbeta repertoires that made up the dataset. The samples were drawn from the first 160 participants of the ongoing ImmuneRACE study and from 950 to 1,500 subjects provided by 6 global collaborators. The repertoires were released in a freely available public database meant as a resource for research on the immune response to SARS-CoV-2. The prospective study material was composed of cDNA or gDNA derived from T cells, B-cell-depleted T cells, or PBMCs. A de-identified subject ID, COVID-19 status, age in years and sex were almost always included in the sample metadata. Where available, HLA class I and class II types were obtained from metadata supplied by the sample provider rather than from assay-based typing. Overall study results and their limits: Clinical and demographic metadata were provided uncurated, with the amount varying by source and participant.

The immunoSEQ Assay, a bias-controlled multiplex PCR, was used to amplify TCRbeta CDR3 regions from genomic DNA. The study's own analysis went as follows. The number of nucleated cells in each sample was estimated by amplification of reference gene primers within the assay. To quantify the absolute abundance of each unique TCRbeta CDR3 rearrangement, sequence reads were collapsed and filtered. For each sample, productive Simpson clonality was calculated as the square root of Simpson's diversity index across productive rearrangements. In its TCRdb copy, this immuneACCESS table keeps in-frame sequences only and misses some clones. Where compared with another copy, unresolved V genes explain less than half of these, and the others have no known cause. V, J and clone size derive from that table, while D and trimming were established from the DNA sequence. The sample records over 200,000 clones, around 89% of which are singletons. Roughly 2.5% of the sample belongs to the ten largest clones.

The sequencing sample was made of peripheral blood. This clonotype was sampled from a young man with COVID-19, enrolled during active disease.

Here the CDR3 is given as CAWSGGASAHYEQYF. DNA sequence: TGTGCCTGGAGTGGAGGGGCTAGCGCGCACTACGAGCAGTACTTC. This chain joins TRBV30 to TRBJ2-7; TRBD2 might be the D gene, on 6 matching bases. The CDR3 covers 15 residues, taking in both the cysteine and the phenylalanine. Only the CDR3 part of the read is kept: 45 bases, read in frame from the first base. Sequences GTSNPN (CDR1) and SVGIG (CDR2) are obtained from the germline V gene (reference sequence). V is clipped by 1 base and J by 3 bases, and the sequence between their germline boundaries is 16 bases long.